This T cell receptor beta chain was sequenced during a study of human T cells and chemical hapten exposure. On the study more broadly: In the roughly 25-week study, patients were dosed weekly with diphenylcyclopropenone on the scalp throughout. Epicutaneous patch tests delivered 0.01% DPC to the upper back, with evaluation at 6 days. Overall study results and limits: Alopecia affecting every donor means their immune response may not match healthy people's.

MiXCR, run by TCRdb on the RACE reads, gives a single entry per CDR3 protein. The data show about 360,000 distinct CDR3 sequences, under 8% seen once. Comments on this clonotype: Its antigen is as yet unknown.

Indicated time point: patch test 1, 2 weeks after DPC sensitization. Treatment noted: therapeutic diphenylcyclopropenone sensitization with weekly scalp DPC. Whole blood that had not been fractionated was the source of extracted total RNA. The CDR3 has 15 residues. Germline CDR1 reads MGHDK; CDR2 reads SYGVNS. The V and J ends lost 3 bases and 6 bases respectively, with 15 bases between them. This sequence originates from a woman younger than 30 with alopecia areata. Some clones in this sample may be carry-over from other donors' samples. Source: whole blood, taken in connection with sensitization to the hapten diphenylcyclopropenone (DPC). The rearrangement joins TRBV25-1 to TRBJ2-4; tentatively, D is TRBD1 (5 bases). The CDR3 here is CASSEQGTDLNIQYF. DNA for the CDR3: TGTGCCAGCAGTGAGCAGGGTACTGATTTAAACATTCAGTACTTC.